These 30 T cell receptor beta chains originate from one sample sequenced in a study of blood T cell repertoires in COVID-19. The method was immunoSEQ multiplex PCR; TCRdb's version includes in-frame clones alone and lacks a portion of them. Here the sample spans just under 100,000 clones, about 86% being singletons. Material: peripheral blood. These receptors all stem from a woman aged 60-75 years in a cohort sampled during active or convalescent COVID-19.

The gene calls are TRBV29-1 and TRBJ1-1; TRBD1 aligns across 10 bases. The trim removed 7 bases at V and 8 bases at J, leaving 13 bases unmatched. Germline V gene data show CDR1 as SQVTM and CDR2 as ANQGSEA. This CDR3 has 14 residues. The chain's CDR3 is CSALGGTGESEAFF. For the CDR3, the DNA is TGCAGCGCCCTAGGCGGGACAGGGGAGTCGGAAGCTTTCTTT.

Here the CDR3 DNA reads TGTGCCAGCAGTCCCAGGGCTGGGGCCAACGTCCTGACTTTC. Translation: CASSPRAGANVLTF. The chain has TRBV27 and TRBJ2-6, with D maybe TRBD1 (5 bases). Germline CDR1 is MNHEY and CDR2 is SMNVEV (reference sequence). V lost 5 bases to trimming and J lost 2 bases, with 7 bases between them. CDR3 size: 14 residues. The variable domain in full, completed from reference TRBV27 and TRBJ2-6, reads EAQVTQNPRYLITVTGKKLTVTCSQNMNHEYMSWYRQDPGLGLRQIYYSMNVEVTDKGDVPEGYKVSRKEKRNFPLILESPSPNQTSLYFCASSPRAGANVLTFGAGSRLTVL.

The rearrangement uses TRBV5-4 and TRBJ2-2, with 13 bases aligning to TRBD2. With V trimmed by 7 bases and J by 6 bases, 3 bases remained unmatched. The germline CDR1 and CDR2 sequences are SGHNT and YYREEE (reference sequence). This CDR3 spans 14 amino acids. CDR3: CASAGLAGPGELFF. The CDR3, as DNA: TGTGCCAGCGCGGGACTAGCGGGACCCGGGGAGCTGTTTTTT.

This chain links TRBV5-6 with TRBJ1-4, with a tentative D call TRBD1 (5 bases). Germline CDR1 is SGHDT and CDR2 is YYEEEE. CDR3 length: 14 residues. V lost 1 base, J lost 3 bases, and 7 bases lay in between. CDR3: CASSLRGANEKLFF. The CDR3 DNA follows: TGTGCCAGCAGCTTGCGGGGGGCTAATGAAAAACTGTTTTTT.

The V gene is TRBV9, the J gene TRBJ2-1; 9 bases agree with TRBD2. With V trimmed by 0 bases and J by 7 bases, 5 bases remained unmatched. Per the germline V gene, CDR1 is SGDLS and CDR2 is YYNGEE. The CDR3 extends over 15 amino acids. CDR3 DNA sequence: TGTGCCAGCAGCGTAGGAGCGGGGGGTGGGAATGAGCAGTTCTTC. This translates into CASSVGAGGGNEQFF.

This clone was seen a handful of times. The chain joins TRBV9 to TRBJ1-5, with D possibly TRBD1 on 6 matching bases. The ends were cut back, 4 bases at V and 3 bases at J, with 11 bases in the middle. The CDR3 has 14 residues. The germline gives CDR1 SGDLS, CDR2 YYNGEE. CDR3 DNA sequence: TGTGCCAGCAGCCCCCGGACAGACAATCAGCCCCAGCATTTT. This gives the protein CASSPRTDNQPQHF.

As for this clone: Mismatch with germline at one junction end may stem from a read error. This rearrangement joins TRBV28 to TRBJ2-2, with unresolved D. Germline V gene lookup returns CDR1 MDHEN and CDR2 SYDVKM. The CDR3 contains 15 residues. CDR3 nucleotides: TGTGCCAGCAGTTCCTCTAGATTAAACATCGGGGAGCTGTTTTTT. Its translation is CASSSSRLNIGELFF.

This clone was found once. The V gene is TRBV6-5, the J gene TRBJ2-5, with 7 bases that match TRBD1. Losses at the gene ends were 5 bases for V and 2 bases for J; bases not matched to a gene: 2. Per the germline V gene, CDR1 is MNHEY and CDR2 is SVGAGI. This CDR3 is 13 amino acids long. CDR3 DNA: TGTGCCAGCAGTAGACAGGGACAAGAGACCCAGTACTTC. It specifies CASSRQGQETQYF.

This chain connects TRBV27 to TRBJ2-2; TRBD1 aligns across 10 bases. Germline trimming cut 7 bases from V and 5 bases from J; bases unmatched to any gene: 7. The CDR3 totals 15 residues. Germline CDR1 reads MNHEY; CDR2 reads SMNVEV (reference sequence). CDR3: CASTRTGGRTGELFF. CDR3 coding DNA: TGTGCCAGCACTCGGACAGGGGGGAGGACCGGGGAGCTGTTTTTT.

Comment on this clone: One end of the junction does not line up with germline, which may come from a read error. CDR3 in DNA: TGTGCCAGTAGTACGAGACAGGGGGACGTGCACTTC. As protein: CASSTRQGDVHF. J is TRBJ2-7 and V is TRBV19, with 9 bases matching TRBD1. The CDR3 has 12 residues. Germline V gives CDR1 LNHDA, CDR2 SQIVND (reference sequence). The full variable domain, its missing parts supplied by reference TRBV19 and TRBJ2-7, is DGGITQSPKYLFRKEGQNVTLSCEQNLNHDAMYWYRQDPGQGLRLIYYSQIVNDFQKGDIAEGYSVSREKKESFPLTVTSAQKNPTAFYLCASSTRQGDVHFGPGTRLTVT.

The chain employs TRBV27 and TRBJ2-1; D may be TRBD2 (6 bases). Per the germline V gene, CDR1 is MNHEY and CDR2 is SMNVEV (reference sequence). The V gene lost 6 bases and the J gene lost 0 bases, with 18 bases spanning the gap. This CDR3 spans 17 amino acids. CDR3 sequence reads: CASRFLPSEGSYNEQFF. CDR3 in DNA: TGTGCCAGCAGATTTCTCCCTAGCGAGGGCTCCTACAATGAGCAGTTCTTC.

The CDR3: CASSSGTGHTGELFF. The CDR3 DNA follows: TGTGCCAGCTCCTCCGGGACAGGGCACACCGGGGAGCTGTTTTTT. V gene TRBV18 combines with J gene TRBJ2-2, with 9 bases fitting TRBD1. The ends lost 6 bases at V and 3 bases at J; junction bases unmatched: 5. The germline V gene encodes CDR1 KGHSH and CDR2 LQKENI. This CDR3 contains 15 residues.

V and J are TRBV5-1 and TRBJ1-2; no clear D gene. The germline V and J ends were trimmed by 4 bases and 2 bases, with 9 bases remaining between them. The CDR3 runs to 13 residues. Germline assignment: CDR1 SGHRS and CDR2 YFSETQ. This CDR3 is CASSPGGNYGYTF. Written as DNA, the CDR3 is TGCGCCAGCAGCCCGGGTGGGAACTATGGCTACACCTTC.

The chain recombines TRBV7-2 with TRBJ2-7; D unresolved. The CDR3 is 15 amino acids. The V and J ends lost 4 bases and 0 bases respectively, with 13 bases between them. Germline-derived CDR1 and CDR2 are SGHTA and FQGNSA. The CDR3 region is CASSSAAANSYEQYF. CDR3 bases: TGTGCCAGCAGCTCCGCTGCAGCGAACTCCTACGAGCAGTACTTC. The entire variable domain, with the rest obtained from reference TRBV7-2 and TRBJ2-7, is as follows: GAGVSQSPSNKVTEKGKDVELRCDPISGHTALYWYRQSLGQGLEFLIYFQGNSAPDKSGLPSDRFSAERTGGSVSTLTIQRTQQEDSAVYLCASSSAAANSYEQYFGPGTRLTVT.

The chain uses TRBV5-1 and TRBJ2-7; TRBD2 matches 9 bases. The CDR3 totals 16 residues. J was trimmed by 5 bases and V by 3 bases; bases with no gene match: 12. Germline V gives CDR1 SGHRS, CDR2 YFSETQ. The CDR3 protein is CASSSLGSGRIHEQYF. In DNA form, the CDR3 reads TGCGCCAGCAGCTCCCTAGGGAGCGGGAGGATCCACGAGCAGTACTTC.

The V call is TRBV6-4, the J call TRBJ1-4; 8 bases fit TRBD1. The ends lost 5 bases at V and 0 bases at J; junction bases unmatched: 8. The CDR3 consists of 17 residues. Germline assignment: CDR1 MRHNA and CDR2 SNTAGT. CDR3 region: CASSRTGRGSTNEKLFF. For the CDR3, the DNA is TGTGCCAGCAGTCGGACAGGGAGGGGCTCAACTAATGAAAAACTGTTTTTT.

The chain links TRBV19 to TRBJ1-5; perhaps TRBD1 as D (6 bases). The CDR3 length is 14 residues. Trimming left V 6 bases short and J 2 bases short, with 11 bases between. Looked up from germline, CDR1 is LNHDA and CDR2 is SQIVND (reference sequence). The chain's CDR3 is CASSLQGGNQPQHF. In DNA form, the CDR3 reads TGTGCCAGTAGCCTACAGGGTGGCAATCAGCCCCAGCATTTT. The full variable domain, in which reference TRBV19 and TRBJ1-5 provide the parts outside the CDR3, is DGGITQSPKYLFRKEGQNVTLSCEQNLNHDAMYWYRQDPGQGLRLIYYSQIVNDFQKGDIAEGYSVSREKKESFPLTVTSAQKNPTAFYLCASSLQGGNQPQHFGDGTRLSIL.

The genes are TRBV9 and TRBJ2-4; D might be TRBD2 (5 bases). The germline CDR1 and CDR2 sequences are SGDLS and YYNGEE. This CDR3 region has 14 residues. The V end lost 4 bases, the J end lost 3 bases, and 11 bases lay between the germline ends. The CDR3 spells CASSSSGFKNIQYF. DNA of the CDR3: TGTGCCAGCAGCTCTTCGGGGTTCAAAAACATTCAGTACTTC.

This sequence joins TRBV5-1 and TRBJ1-3; no clear D gene. Per germline, CDR1 SGHRS and CDR2 YFSETQ. V was shortened by 2 bases and J by 0 bases, with 6 bases between the two germline ends. The CDR3 covers 14 residues. CDR3 sequence: CASSFGDSGNTIYF. The CDR3 DNA is TGCGCCAGCAGCTTTGGAGACTCTGGAAACACCATATATTTT.

The chain is built from TRBV3-1 (or the pseudogene TRBV3-2) and TRBJ1-2; maybe TRBD1 (6 bases). Trimming pared 2 bases from V and 7 bases from J, leaving 17 bases between. Germline V gene data show CDR1 as LGHDT and CDR2 as YNNKEL (reference sequence). The CDR3 sequence is 15 residues long. The CDR3 sequence: CASSQQQGRNGGYTF. The CDR3 nucleotides read TGTGCCAGCAGCCAACAACAGGGTAGAAATGGTGGCTACACCTTC.

The chain joins TRBV4-2 to TRBJ2-3; 11 bases map to TRBD2. The V segment lost 6 bases and the J segment 6 bases; nucleotides outside the gene matches: 11. The CDR3 runs to 16 residues. CDR1 and CDR2 from the germline V gene are LGHNA and YNFKEQ. The CDR3 loop reads CASRLGTSGLSDTQYF. The CDR3 nucleotides are TGTGCCAGCAGACTTGGGACTAGCGGTTTGTCGGATACGCAGTATTTT.

The chain uses TRBV5-1 and TRBJ2-5; D perhaps matches TRBD2 (6 bases). The CDR3 covers 14 residues. Between the trimmed V and J ends, which lost 0 bases and 5 bases, there was a span of 11 bases. The germline V gene encodes CDR1 SGHRS and CDR2 YFSETQ. The CDR3 reads CASSLAGTHETQYF. In nucleotides, the CDR3 is TGCGCCAGCAGCTTGGCCGGGACTCACGAGACCCAGTACTTC.

This sequence joins TRBV3-1 (or the pseudogene TRBV3-2) and TRBJ1-2; D possibly corresponds to TRBD1 (5 bases). The germline gives CDR1 LGHDT, CDR2 YNNKEL (reference sequence). This CDR3 contains 13 residues. V was shortened by 2 bases and J by 4 bases, with 8 bases between the two germline ends. Here the CDR3 DNA reads TGTGCCAGCAGCCAATCACAGGCCTATGGCTACACCTTC. Amino acid sequence: CASSQSQAYGYTF.

V gene TRBV27 combines with J gene TRBJ2-7; TRBD2 matches at 14 bases. Germline CDR1 MNHEY, CDR2 SMNVEV (reference sequence). CDR3 length equals 19 residues. J was trimmed by 2 bases and V by 4 bases; bases with no gene match: 13. CDR3 amino acids: CASSSPAQSGLAGAYEQYF. The CDR3, as DNA: TGTGCCAGCAGTTCCCCTGCCCAATCGGGACTAGCGGGGGCCTACGAGCAGTACTTC.

The chain joins TRBV29-1 to TRBJ1-1; 7 bases fit TRBD1. Germline CDR1 and CDR2: SQVTM and ANQGSEA. Germline trimming cut 7 bases from V and 4 bases from J; bases unmatched to any gene: 9. This CDR3 region has 13 residues. The CDR3 DNA is TGCAGCGCCACGCGGGCAGGGGGCACTGAAGCTTTCTTT. Translation: CSATRAGGTEAFF. Together with reference TRBV29-1 and TRBJ1-1, the CDR3 gives the full variable domain: SAVISQKPSRDICQRGTSLTIQCQVDSQVTMMFWYRQQPGQSLTLIATANQGSEATYESGFVIDKFPISRPNLTFSTLTVSNMSPEDSSIYLCSATRAGGTEAFFGQGTRLTVV.

This rearrangement joins TRBV5-6 to TRBJ2-2; TRBD1 agrees at 8 bases. With V trimmed by 4 bases and J by 4 bases, 3 bases remained unmatched. The CDR3 sequence is 14 residues long. Germline V gene sequence: CDR1 SGHDT, CDR2 YYEEEE. As DNA, the CDR3 is TGTGCCAGCAGCCCAACAGGGGGCACCGGGGAGCTGTTTTTT. Translation gives CASSPTGGTGELFF. Variable domain in full (rest from reference TRBV5-6 and TRBJ2-2): DAGVTQSPTHLIKTRGQQVTLRCSPKSGHDTVSWYQQALGQGPQFIFQYYEEEERQRGNFPDRFSGHQFPNYSSELNVNALLLGDSALYLCASSPTGGTGELFFGEGSRLTVL.

CDR3 DNA: TGTGCCAGCAGCCAAGTACTAGGCAGCCTCTACGAGCAGTACTTC. This encodes CASSQVLGSLYEQYF. The rearrangement links TRBV3-1 (or the pseudogene TRBV3-2) to TRBJ2-7; tentatively, D is TRBD2 (5 bases). The CDR3 extends over 15 amino acids. Trimming removed 1 base at V and 3 bases at J, with 13 bases between. Germline V gene data show CDR1 as LGHDT and CDR2 as YNNKEL (reference sequence).

V and J are TRBV18 and TRBJ2-1, with D tentatively TRBD2 (5 bases). This CDR3 is built from 14 residues. Trimming shortened V by 1 base and J by 8 bases, and 12 bases separated the two germline ends. In germline, CDR1 is KGHSH, CDR2 LQKENI. The CDR3 bases are TGTGCCAGCTCACCACTAGCGTTTAGCGATGAGCAGTTCTTC. As protein: CASSPLAFSDEQFF.

The chain joins TRBV4-1 to TRBJ2-7, with a tentative D call TRBD1 (6 bases). CDR1 and CDR2 from the germline V gene are MGHRA and YSYEKL. Trimming took 1 base from V and 5 from J, leaving 15 bases between them. This CDR3 is built from 15 residues. CDR3 amino acids: CASSQVTGLLNEQYF. The CDR3 region has the DNA TGCGCCAGCAGCCAAGTTACAGGGCTCCTCAACGAGCAGTACTTC.

This clone was seen a few times. The rearrangement joins TRBV5-4 to TRBJ1-2; 12 bases line up with TRBD1. The V gene's germline CDR1 is SGHNT and CDR2 YYREEE (reference sequence). V was clipped by 4 bases and J by 7 bases; unmatched bases: 5. The CDR3 is 14 residues long. The CDR3 spells CASSPGQGAGGYTF. DNA of the CDR3: TGTGCCAGCAGCCCGGGACAGGGGGCGGGTGGCTACACCTTC.